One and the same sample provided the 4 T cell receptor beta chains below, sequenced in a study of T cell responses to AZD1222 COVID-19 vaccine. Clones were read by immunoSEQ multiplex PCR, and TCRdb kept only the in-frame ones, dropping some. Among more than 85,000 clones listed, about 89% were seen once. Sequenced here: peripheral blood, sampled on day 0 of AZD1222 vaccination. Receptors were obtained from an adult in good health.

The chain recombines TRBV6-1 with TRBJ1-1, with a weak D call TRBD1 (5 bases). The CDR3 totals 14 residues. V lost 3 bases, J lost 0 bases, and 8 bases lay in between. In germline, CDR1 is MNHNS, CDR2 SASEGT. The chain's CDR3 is CASSDKTVNTEAFF. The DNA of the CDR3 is TGTGCCAGCAGTGATAAGACAGTGAACACTGAAGCTTTCTTT.

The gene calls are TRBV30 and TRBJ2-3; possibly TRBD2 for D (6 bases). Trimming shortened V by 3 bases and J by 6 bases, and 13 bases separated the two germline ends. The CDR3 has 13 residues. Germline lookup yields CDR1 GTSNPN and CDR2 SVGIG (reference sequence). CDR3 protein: CAWSGEVADTQYF. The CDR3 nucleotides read TGTGCCTGGAGCGGGGAGGTTGCGGATACGCAGTATTTT.

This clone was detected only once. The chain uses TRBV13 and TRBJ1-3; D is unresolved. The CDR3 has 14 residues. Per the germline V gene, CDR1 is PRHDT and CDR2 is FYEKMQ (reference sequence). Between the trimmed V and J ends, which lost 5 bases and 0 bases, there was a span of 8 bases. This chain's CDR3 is CASSRTDSGNTIYF. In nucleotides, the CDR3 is TGTGCCAGCAGCCGCACAGACTCTGGAAACACCATATATTTT. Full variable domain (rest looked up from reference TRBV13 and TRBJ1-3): AAGVIQSPRHLIKEKRETATLKCYPIPRHDTVYWYQQGPGQDPQFLISFYEKMQSDKGSIPDRFSAQQFSDYHSELNMSSLELGDSALYFCASSRTDSGNTIYFGEGSWLTVV.

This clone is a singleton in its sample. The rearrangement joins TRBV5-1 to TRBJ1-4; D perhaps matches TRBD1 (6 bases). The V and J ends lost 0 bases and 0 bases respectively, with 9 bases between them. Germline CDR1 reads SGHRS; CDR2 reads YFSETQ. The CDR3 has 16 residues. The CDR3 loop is CASSLDGGTTNEKLFF. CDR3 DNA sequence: TGCGCCAGCAGCTTGGACGGGGGCACAACTAATGAAAAACTGTTTTTT.